A single sample is the source of the 31 T cell receptor beta chains below, sequenced in a study of T-cell reconstitution after alpha-beta-depleted transplantation in children. Using unique molecular identifiers, the investigators prepared the TCRbeta library. TCRdb reanalysed the PCR reads using MiXCR and keeps one entry per CDR3 protein. The repertoire holds a few hundred thousand distinct CDR3 sequences, with roughly 9.5% as singletons. Material: PBMCs from the stem cell graft donor, obtained from the stem cell graft. These receptors all come from a human donor who donated a stem cell graft to a child with SCID.

The rearrangement joins TRBV7-9 to TRBJ2-7; D may be TRBD1 (5 bases). The V end lost 5 bases, the J end lost 2 bases, and 10 bases lay between the germline ends. This CDR3 has 13 residues. In germline, CDR1 is SEHNR, CDR2 FQNEAQ (reference sequence). As DNA, the CDR3 is TGTGCCAGCAGCGCTACAGGAGCCTACGAGCAGTACTTC. Its translation is CASSATGAYEQYF.

This clonotype appeared a few times. The V call is TRBV5-1, the J call TRBJ2-7; 7 bases agree with TRBD1. The CDR3 length is 12 residues. Germline V gene sequence: CDR1 SGHRS, CDR2 YFSETQ. V lost 3 bases to trimming and J lost 6 bases; unmatched junction nucleotides: 3. The CDR3 region is CASSSDRVEQYF. The CDR3 coding sequence is TGCGCCAGCAGCTCCGACAGGGTCGAGCAGTACTTC.

This clonotype was counted only a few times. The chain links TRBV20-1 to TRBJ2-5, with 9 bases lining up with TRBD2. The trim removed 0 bases at V and 3 bases at J, leaving 2 bases unmatched. The CDR3 is 14 residues long. In germline, CDR1 is DFQATT, CDR2 SNEGSKA (reference sequence). CDR3 residues: CSARELAGKETQYF. Here the CDR3 DNA reads TGCAGTGCTAGAGAGCTAGCGGGAAAAGAGACCCAGTACTTC.

The chain employs TRBV7-3 and TRBJ2-3; 11 bases are shared with TRBD2. Germline V gene lookup returns CDR1 SGHTA and CDR2 FQGTGA. Trimming cost V 2 bases and J 2 bases; bases outside gene matches: 6. The CDR3 spans 17 residues. CDR3 region: CASSLSTSGGYTDTQYF. CDR3 nucleotide sequence: TGTGCCAGCAGCTTATCTACTAGCGGGGGCTACACAGATACGCAGTATTTT.

CDR3 sequence reads: CSATTSGGETQYF. CDR3 coding DNA: TGCAGTGCGACAACTAGCGGGGGAGAGACCCAGTACTTC. The J gene is TRBJ2-5, the V gene TRBV20-1; 11 bases line up with TRBD2. Germline lookup yields CDR1 DFQATT and CDR2 SNEGSKA (reference sequence). The CDR3 totals 13 residues. Germline trimming cut 6 bases from V and 4 bases from J; bases unmatched to any gene: 4.

The table lists this clonotype with many counts. The V call is TRBV5-1, the J call TRBJ2-2; D is unresolved. CDR1 and CDR2 (germline): SGHRS, YFSETQ. The CDR3 length is 16 residues. Trimming removed 1 base at V and 1 base at J, with 11 bases between. The DNA of the CDR3 is TGCGCCAGCAGCTTGCCCGATCGAGGGAACACCGGGGAGCTGTTTTTT. Protein: CASSLPDRGNTGELFF.

The chain combines TRBV2 with TRBJ2-3; D unresolved. V gave up 7 bases and J gave up 3 bases, with 14 bases separating them. The germline CDR1 and CDR2 sequences are SNHLY and FYNNEI. The CDR3 length is 14 residues. The CDR3 coding sequence is TGTGCCAGCACCAAGATGGGGATTACAGATACGCAGTATTTT. Translation gives CASTKMGITDTQYF.

The rearrangement joins TRBV13 to TRBJ2-6; TRBD1 matches 7 bases. This CDR3 contains 17 residues. The junction had 13 bases not matched to a gene; V was cut back by 7 bases and J by 4 bases. CDR1 is PRHDT, CDR2 FYEKMQ, per germline (reference sequence). The CDR3 spells CASTRQGIGSGANVLTF. The CDR3 DNA reads TGTGCCAGCACGCGACAGGGAATAGGATCCGGGGCCAACGTCCTGACTTTC.

The rearrangement links TRBV7-2 to TRBJ2-1, with D uncertain. The germline V gene has CDR1 SGHTA and CDR2 FQGNSA. V dropped 2 bases and J dropped 4 bases, with 9 bases sitting between them. This CDR3 region has 14 residues. CDR3 protein: CASSLLELYNEQFF. CDR3 coding DNA: TGTGCCAGCAGCTTACTAGAACTTTACAATGAGCAGTTCTTC.

The rearrangement uses TRBV5-5 and TRBJ2-7; D perhaps matches TRBD2 (7 bases). The CDR3 consists of 14 residues. The V end was cut by 5 bases, the J end by 4 bases, with 16 bases between. Looked up from germline, CDR1 is SGHKS and CDR2 is YYEKEE (reference sequence). The CDR3, as DNA: TGTGCCAGCAGTAAGGGGAGGGGGACATACGAGCAGTACTTC. It translates to CASSKGRGTYEQYF. Filled out from reference TRBV5-5 and TRBJ2-7, the complete variable domain reads DAGVTQSPTHLIKTRGQQVTLRCSPISGHKSVSWYQQVLGQGPQFIFQYYEKEERGRGNFPDRFSARQFPNYSSELNVNALLLGDSALYLCASSKGRGTYEQYFGPGTRLTVT.

The V gene is TRBV27, the J gene TRBJ2-7, with TRBD2 as a possible D gene (6 bases). The V end lost 5 bases, the J end lost 3 bases, and 14 bases lay between the germline ends. The CDR3 has 14 amino acids. Germline CDR1 reads MNHEY; CDR2 reads SMNVEV (reference sequence). The CDR3 loop is CASSGGGFSYEQYF. Here the CDR3 DNA reads TGTGCCAGCAGTGGAGGAGGGTTTAGCTACGAGCAGTACTTC.

V gene TRBV27 combines with J gene TRBJ2-2; no clear D gene. CDR3 size: 11 residues. V gave up 8 bases and J gave up 4 bases, with 5 bases separating them. Germline values: CDR1 MNHEY, CDR2 SMNVEV (reference sequence). CDR3 protein: CASGSTGELFF. The DNA for the CDR3 is TGTGCCAGCGGCTCCACCGGGGAGCTGTTTTTT.

This clonotype was recorded at least ten times. The chain uses TRBV12-3 or TRBV12-4 and TRBJ1-1, with a possible D match to TRBD1 (6 bases). This CDR3 region has 16 residues. Trimming stripped 3 bases from V and 1 base from J, with 15 bases between. The CDR3 region has the DNA TGTGCCAGCAGTTTCCGGGGGGCTATTGGGAACACTGAAGCTTTCTTT. Its protein product is CASSFRGAIGNTEAFF.

This chain joins TRBV7-6 and TRBJ1-1; 8 bases agree with TRBD1. Looked up from germline, CDR1 is SGHVS and CDR2 is FNYEAQ. Trimming at V came to 4 bases and at J to 12 bases, leaving 7 bases not matched to a gene. CDR3 length equals 12 residues. The CDR3 is CASSYGQGETFF. The CDR3 DNA reads TGTGCCAGCAGCTACGGACAGGGCGAGACTTTCTTT.

The chain couples TRBV20-1 to TRBJ2-2; D not resolved. The ends were cut back, 5 bases at V and 1 base at J, with 11 bases in the middle. The CDR3 sequence is 14 residues long. Germline loops: CDR1 DFQATT, CDR2 SNEGSKA (reference sequence). This CDR3 is CSAQDIMNTGELFF. The DNA for the CDR3 is TGCAGTGCTCAAGACATAATGAACACCGGGGAGCTGTTTTTT.

The chain has TRBV4-1 and TRBJ1-1, with D uncertain. CDR3 length: 12 amino acids. CDR1 is MGHRA, CDR2 YSYEKL, per germline. The V and J ends lost 2 bases and 2 bases respectively, with 3 bases between them. The CDR3 DNA reads TGCGCCAGCAGCCAACCTAACACTGAAGCTTTCTTT. Its protein product is CASSQPNTEAFF.

The chain employs TRBV6-1 and TRBJ1-1, with 7 bases fitting TRBD1. The V and J ends lost 7 bases and 5 bases, in that order; junction bases with no gene match: 10. The CDR3 is 14 residues long. CDR1 and CDR2 from the germline V gene are MNHNS and SASEGT. CDR3 region: CASKYRGGRTEAFF. DNA of the CDR3: TGTGCCAGCAAATACAGGGGAGGTCGTACTGAAGCTTTCTTT.

The genes are TRBV20-1 and TRBJ2-3; 10 bases map to TRBD2. CDR1 is DFQATT, CDR2 SNEGSKA, per germline (reference sequence). V dropped 6 bases and J dropped 4; count of bases not matched to a gene: 10. CDR3 length: 15 residues. The DNA for the CDR3 is TGCAGTGCCATAGCGGGGGGCCCTTCCGCAGATACGCAGTATTTT. This encodes CSAIAGGPSADTQYF.

The chain carries TRBV12-3 or TRBV12-4 and TRBJ1-1; D is unresolved. Trimming removed 5 bases at V and 3 bases at J, with 10 bases between. This CDR3 has 13 amino acids. CDR3 in DNA: TGTGCCAGCAGTCTAAGACAACACACTGAAGCTTTCTTT. Its protein is CASSLRQHTEAFF.

The rearrangement joins TRBV5-1 to TRBJ2-3, with a weak D call TRBD1 (5 bases). Per the germline V gene, CDR1 is SGHRS and CDR2 is YFSETQ. Between the trimmed V and J ends, which lost 4 bases and 5 bases, there was a span of 23 bases. The CDR3 totals 17 residues. This CDR3 is CASSLPPQGFDRDTQYF. CDR3 coding DNA: TGCGCCAGCAGCCTCCCCCCCCAGGGTTTCGATCGAGATACGCAGTATTTT.

This clonotype was counted only a few times. The genes are TRBV5-1 and TRBJ1-1; D unresolved. Germline CDR1 SGHRS, CDR2 YFSETQ. This CDR3 comprises 14 residues. Trimming removed 0 bases at V and 3 bases at J, with 9 bases between. The chain's CDR3 is CASSLGRWDTEAFF. The DNA for the CDR3 is TGCGCCAGCAGCTTGGGGAGATGGGACACTGAAGCTTTCTTT.

This clonotype was detected a few times. This chain uses TRBV10-3 with TRBJ1-5, with D uncertain. The germline V gene has CDR1 ENHRY and CDR2 SYGVKD. The CDR3 runs to 13 residues. V lost 0 bases and J lost 10, with 10 bases in between. The CDR3 sequence: CAISESPMAPQHF. The CDR3 DNA is TGTGCCATCAGTGAGTCGCCCATGGCTCCCCAGCATTTT.

V usage is TRBV6-1 and J usage is TRBJ2-7; no clear D. Germline CDR1 and CDR2: MNHNS and SASEGT. This CDR3 is 12 amino acids long. CDR3 in DNA: TGTGCGAGCGCTTTTCGGGTCAACGAGCAGTACTTC. Amino acid sequence: CASAFRVNEQYF.

The V and J genes are TRBV29-1 and TRBJ2-1; D is unresolved. The CDR3 covers 11 residues. Trimming stripped 4 bases from V and 5 bases from J, with 6 bases between. Per the germline V gene, CDR1 is SQVTM and CDR2 is ANQGSEA. The CDR3 DNA follows: TGCAGCGTTGTCAGGAACAATGAGCAGTTCTTC. Encoded protein: CSVVRNNEQFF.

This clonotype was detected a few times. This chain links TRBV12-3 or TRBV12-4 with TRBJ1-1; TRBD1 is a possible D gene (6 bases). The CDR3 spans 14 residues. With 4 bases removed from V and 4 bases from J, the gap between germline ends came to 13 bases. CDR3 in DNA: TGTGCCAGCAGTTCCGACCGAGGGGGCACTGAAGCTTTCTTT. Its protein product is CASSSDRGGTEAFF.

There are a few counts of this clonotype. The rearrangement uses TRBV5-6 and TRBJ1-1, with D unclear. Germline loops: CDR1 SGHDT, CDR2 YYEEEE. V dropped 0 bases and J dropped 2 bases, with 11 bases sitting between them. CDR3 length equals 15 residues. In nucleotides, the CDR3 is TGTGCCAGCAGCTTGGCCGCCGGGAGAAACACTGAAGCTTTCTTT. Translating gives CASSLAAGRNTEAFF.

This clonotype came up a few times. This rearrangement joins TRBV10-3 to TRBJ1-5; possibly TRBD1 for D (6 bases). The V end lost 4 bases, the J end lost 4 bases, and 11 bases lay between the germline ends. The CDR3 runs 14 residues. The germline V gene encodes CDR1 ENHRY and CDR2 SYGVKD. CDR3 in DNA: TGTGCCATCAGTGCAGGGGTAGATAATCAGCCCCAGCATTTT. Its protein is CAISAGVDNQPQHF.

The table lists this clonotype with many counts. The chain is built from TRBV24-1 and TRBJ2-2; D is ambiguous. CDR1 is KGHDR, CDR2 SFDVKD, per germline. The CDR3 is 14 residues long. V was clipped by 5 bases and J by 1 base, with 7 bases between them. The CDR3 DNA sequence: TGTGCCACCAGTGGGTCCAAGAACACCGGGGAGCTGTTTTTT. Its protein product is CATSGSKNTGELFF.

The chain is built from TRBV29-1 and TRBJ1-1; TRBD1 is a possible D gene (6 bases). CDR1 SQVTM and CDR2 ANQGSEA come from the germline V gene. The germline V and J ends were trimmed by 2 bases and 3 bases, with 13 bases remaining between them. The CDR3 contains 14 residues. As DNA, the CDR3 is TGCAGCGTTGAAACTACTGGGGGCTACACTGAAGCTTTCTTT. Amino acid sequence: CSVETTGGYTEAFF.

The rearrangement uses TRBV9 and TRBJ1-2; TRBD1 aligns across 10 bases. Germline V lookup: CDR1 SGDLS, CDR2 YYNGEE. J was trimmed by 7 bases and V by 3 bases; bases with no gene match: 3. The length of the CDR3 is 13 residues. CDR3 residues: CASSAGQGVGYTF. The CDR3 DNA reads TGTGCCAGCAGCGCAGGACAGGGGGTTGGCTACACCTTC.

This clonotype was counted a few times. The rearrangement links TRBV5-1 to TRBJ2-7; tentatively, D is TRBD2 (7 bases). The V end lost 0 bases, the J end lost 5 bases, and 21 bases lay between the germline ends. Germline V gene data show CDR1 as SGHRS and CDR2 as YFSETQ. The CDR3 is made up of 17 amino acids. CDR3 in DNA: TGCGCCAGCAGCTTGGCAGGGAGGGGTCTTGGGGGCGACGAGCAGTACTTC. Translation: CASSLAGRGLGGDEQYF.